This T cell receptor (beta chain) was identified during a study of T cells expressing NK-cell markers. One entry per CDR3 protein, without DNA, is what TCRdb gives after re-calling the 5' RACE reads. Seen in this sample are over 250,000 distinct CDR3 sequences; the ten most common clones hold 4% to 5%. Germline V gene lookup returns CDR1 MNHEY and CDR2 SVGEGT. The CDR3 covers 14 residues. The rearrangement joins TRBV6-2 or TRBV6-3 to TRBJ2-1; the TCRdb call, TRBD2, lacks DNA for checking. The sample comprised blood T cells: a sorted CD56 or NKG2C T cell subset, CD4+ or CD8+ T cells, or bulk PBMC T cells (not recorded which). The sequence was collected from a woman between 18 and 69 years old in good health. This CDR3 reads CASSYPGTGNEQFF.